What follows are 20 T cell receptor delta chains derived from one specimen sequenced in a study of gamma-delta chains in newborns, infants, children. TCRdb called clones from the reads again using CATT. The sample has more than 6,000 delta-chain clones; approximately 11% are singletons. Sequencing was performed on blood. The receptor source for this set is a child who was a newborn, infant or young child, either healthy, febrile or measles-vaccinated (not recorded which).

This clone was picked up a small number of times. This chain links TRDV2 with TRDJ1, with 12 nucleotides matching TRDD3. The CDR3 has 19 amino acids. V shed 3 bases, J shed 0 bases, and the junction held 13 bases outside the gene matches. From germline, CDR1 is GEAIGNYY and CDR2 EKD. The CDR3 coding sequence is TGTGCCTGTGACCGTTTACTGGGGGATACCAAAACGTACACCGATAAACTCATCTTT. It encodes CACDRLLGDTKTYTDKLIF.

This clone was seen only a few times. This rearrangement joins TRDV2 to TRDJ1; 11 bases line up with TRDD3. This CDR3 region has 15 residues. Germline V gives CDR1 GEAIGNYY, CDR2 EKD. V was clipped by 3 bases and J by 3 bases; unmatched bases: 5. In DNA form, the CDR3 reads TGTGCCTGTGACGTACTGGGGGATAGACCCGATAAACTCATCTTT. Encoded protein: CACDVLGDRPDKLIF.

This clone is medium-sized. The rearrangement joins TRDV2 to TRDJ1, with TRDD3 matching 9 bases. There are 17 residues in the CDR3. Trimming cost V 2 bases and J 0 bases; bases outside gene matches: 9. The germline V gene has CDR1 GEAIGNYY and CDR2 EKD. The CDR3 protein is CACDILSSGGYTDKLIF. CDR3 sequence (DNA): TGTGCCTGTGACATTCTTTCCTCTGGGGGATACACCGATAAACTCATCTTT.

No call exists for the J gene, whereas the V gene is TRDV2; the DNA was not used to check the table's D call, TRDD3. This CDR3 is built from 19 residues. Germline-derived CDR1 and CDR2 are GEAIGNYY and EKD. CDR3 in amino acids: CACDTGRGDTAWDTRKTFF. As DNA, the CDR3 is TGTGCCTGTGACACAGGACGGGGGGATACGGCCTGGGACACCCGAAAGACGTTTTTC.

This clone is medium-sized within its sample. The chain recombines TRDV2 with TRDJ1; 11 positions match TRDD3. The V and J ends lost 3 bases and 5 bases, in that order; junction bases with no gene match: 16. This CDR3 is 18 amino acids long. Germline CDR1 is GEAIGNYY and CDR2 is EKD. For the CDR3, the DNA is TGTGCCTGTGACTCCCTAGTACTGGGGGATAGGAACTCGGATAAACTCATCTTT. It translates to CACDSLVLGDRNSDKLIF.

This clone is medium-sized (0.01 to 0.1%) by share. The chain has TRDV2 and TRDJ1, with TRDD3 identical over 9 bases. Unmatched junction bases numbered 19, after V lost 1 base and J lost 2 bases. The CDR3 is made up of 20 amino acids. Germline-derived CDR1 and CDR2 are GEAIGNYY and EKD. CDR3 sequence reads: CACDTLLRPGGLISTDKLIF. The CDR3 DNA follows: TGTGCCTGTGACACATTACTTCGACCTGGGGGATTGATAAGTACCGATAAACTCATCTTT.

The chain is built from TRDV2 and TRDJ1; TRDD3 matches at 10 bases. There are 14 residues in the CDR3. The V and J ends lost 3 bases and 8 bases, in that order; junction bases with no gene match: 8. CDR1 is GEAIGNYY and CDR2 is EKD in the germline V gene. This chain's CDR3 is CACDPLGDPLKLIF. As DNA, the CDR3 is TGTGCCTGTGACCCACTGGGGGATCCTTTAAAACTCATCTTT.

By sample share, this clone is medium-sized. The V gene is TRDV2, the J gene TRDJ1; tentatively, D is TRDD3 (5 bases). Germline V gene data show CDR1 as GEAIGNYY and CDR2 as EKD. V lost 0 bases, J lost 0 bases, and 13 bases lay in between. This CDR3 region has 16 residues. CDR3 in amino acids: CACDTVGYLYTDKLIF. In DNA, the CDR3 is TGTGCCTGTGACACCGTGGGGTACCTGTACACCGATAAACTCATCTTT.

A few counts support this clone. V and J are TRDV2 and TRDJ1; 11 bases are shared with TRDD3. The CDR3 extends over 16 amino acids. The germline V gene has CDR1 GEAIGNYY and CDR2 EKD. With V trimmed by 6 bases and J by 0 bases, 8 bases remained unmatched. In nucleotides, the CDR3 is TGTGCCTGTCTAGAGGTGGGGGATACGTACACCGATAAACTCATCTTT. Protein product: CACLEVGDTYTDKLIF.

The chain is built from TRDV2 and TRDJ1; tentative D call: TRDD3 (6 bases). The CDR3 has 16 amino acids. Looked up from germline, CDR1 is GEAIGNYY and CDR2 is EKD. V was shortened by 3 bases and J by 0 bases, with 16 bases between the two germline ends. CDR3 DNA: TGTGCCTGTGACGGCCTGGGGACCGCGAACACCGATAAACTCATCTTT. Translation gives CACDGLGTANTDKLIF.

The chain combines TRDV2 with TRDJ1; TRDD3 matches 11 bases. The J gene comes from matching the DNA to germline here; TCRdb lacks it. Germline loops: CDR1 GEAIGNYY, CDR2 EKD. J gave up 1 base and V 1 base, and 4 bases lay outside the gene matches. The CDR3 runs 16 residues. The CDR3 protein is CACDTLGDISTDKLIF. DNA of the CDR3: TGTGCCTGTGACACACTGGGGGATATAAGCACCGATAAACTCATCTTT.

The V and J genes are TRDV2 and TRDJ1; 11 bases match TRDD3. The CDR3 covers 18 residues. V was pared by 4 bases and J by 0 bases, with 12 bases of the junction left unmatched. From germline, CDR1 is GEAIGNYY and CDR2 EKD. CDR3 protein: CACDKVLGDKKYTDKLIF. The CDR3 DNA is TGTGCCTGTGATAAAGTACTGGGGGATAAGAAGTACACCGATAAACTCATCTTT.

This clone was counted only a few times. J is TRDJ3 and V is TRDV2, with 9 bases aligning to TRDD3. Per the germline V gene, CDR1 is GEAIGNYY and CDR2 is EKD. CDR3 size: 19 residues. V lost 3 bases and J lost 0; bases outside the gene matches: 8. CDR3 region: CACDALLGDSSWDTRQMFF. The CDR3 bases are TGTGCCTGTGACGCCTTACTGGGGGACAGCTCCTGGGACACCCGACAGATGTTTTTC.

Regarding this clone: A single base is all that separates this from a far larger clone, so a read error is likely. The same CDR3 is also encoded by other DNA sequences in this sample. V and J are TRDV2 and TRDJ1; 8 bases are a match to TRDD3. J gave up 0 bases and V 2 bases, and 1 base lay outside the gene matches. Looked up from germline, CDR1 is GEAIGNYY and CDR2 is EKD. The CDR3 spans 14 residues. CDR3 in amino acids: CACDKLGDTDKLIF. CDR3 in DNA: TGTGCCTGTGACAAACTGGGGGACACCGATAAACTCATCTTT.

This clone turned up a few times. V usage is TRDV2 and J usage is TRDJ1, with D uncertain. Trimming took 4 bases from V and 2 from J, leaving 13 bases between them. Per germline, CDR1 GEAIGNYY and CDR2 EKD. CDR3 length: 14 amino acids. In nucleotides, the CDR3 is TGTGCCTGTGATGAAGTAGTCGGGACCGATAAACTCATCTTT. Residues: CACDEVVGTDKLIF.

This chain connects TRDV1 to TRDJ1; 11 positions match TRDD3. TCRdb lists no J gene, so it was determined here by aligning the DNA to germline. Germline CDR1 reads TSWWSYY; CDR2 reads QGS. The trim removed 4 bases at V and 4 bases at J, leaving 20 bases unmatched. The CDR3 is made up of 20 amino acids. The CDR3 nucleotides read TGTGCTCTTGGGGGTATACTTCCTTCCTATGCTGGGGGATACTTCGATAAACTCATCTTT. Protein product: CALGGILPSYAGGYFDKLIF.

CDR3 coding DNA: TGTGCCTGTGACCCCGTACTGGGGGTCCTCACCGATAAACTCATCTTT. Protein product: CACDPVLGVLTDKLIF. The chain joins TRDV2 to TRDJ1; TRDD3 agrees at 8 bases. Trimming took 3 bases from V and 1 from J; bases not matched to a gene: 9. The CDR3 is 16 amino acids. The germline CDR1 and CDR2 sequences are GEAIGNYY and EKD.

The chain has TRDV2 and TRDJ1, with 10 positions matching TRDD3. V lost 0 bases to trimming and J lost 0 bases; unmatched junction nucleotides: 12. This CDR3 region has 19 residues. Germline V CDR1 and CDR2: GEAIGNYY, EKD. The CDR3 DNA follows: TGTGCCTGTGACACCGTGACTGGGGGATCCGCGGATTACACCGATAAACTCATCTTT. Translated: CACDTVTGGSADYTDKLIF.

The rearrangement links TRDV2 to TRDJ1; 11 nucleotides match TRDD3. The ends lost 3 bases at V and 6 bases at J; junction bases unmatched: 5. There are 14 residues in the CDR3. Germline V gene lookup returns CDR1 GEAIGNYY and CDR2 EKD. DNA of the CDR3: TGTGCCTGTGACTTACTGGGGGATATTAATAAACTCATCTTT. Translation gives CACDLLGDINKLIF.

Concerning this clone: One end of the junction fails to match germline, which may point to a read error. The same CDR3 arises from other DNA sequences in this sample as well. V usage is TRDV1 and J usage is TRDJ1, with D possibly matching TRDD3 (5 bases). The CDR3 sequence is 16 residues long. Germline CDR1 and CDR2: TSWWSYY and QGS. CDR3 sequence: CALGEEFSLRPYKLIF. CDR3 in DNA: TGTGCTCTCGGGGAAGAGTTCTCACTTCGGCCCTATAAACTCATCTTT.